This TCR beta chain is from a study of shared clonotypes between healthy human individuals. Note on this clone: Its antigen remains unidentified.

Whole-study results and caveats: Clonotype sharing across four donors was observed for 4.5% to 6.5% of naive CD4 clonotypes.

Produced via immunoSEQ multiplex PCR; TCRdb's table is partial and in-frame only. Among 2,500,000 or so clones listed, around 92% were seen once. The sequenced material came from naive CD4+ T cells from PBMCs. Specified subset: CD45RA+ positively selected. The receptor was isolated from a man aged 18 to 30 in good health. Some clones in this sample may be carry-over from other donors' samples.

The CDR3 sequence is CASTLWDRDTQYF. CDR3 DNA sequence: TGTGCCAGCACCTTATGGGATAGAGATACGCAGTATTTT. J is TRBJ2-3 and V is TRBV5-6; D remains ambiguous. The V end lost 6 bases, the J end lost 5 bases, and 13 bases lay between the germline ends. CDR1 and CDR2 from the germline V gene are SGHDT and YYEEEE. The CDR3 sequence is 13 residues long.